This T cell receptor beta chain was sequenced for a study of T-cell reconstitution after alpha-beta-depleted transplantation in children. Overall study findings and caveats: At one year after transplant, newly produced T cells mostly accounted for T-cell counts and diversity. Some patients' high day-60 TCRbeta diversity was traced to surviving recipient T cells and thymic progenitors. About two months after transplant, alpha-beta T cells reportedly came from several hundred expanded graft clones.

Germline CDR1 reads SGHRS; CDR2 reads YFSETQ. The length of the CDR3 is 18 residues. V gave up 4 bases and J gave up 4 bases; unmatched junction bases: 16. Many counts were recorded for this clonotype. What it binds is not known. Unique molecular identifiers were incorporated during preparation of the TCRbeta library. TCRdb re-called the PCR reads with MiXCR, one entry per CDR3 protein. The sample lists some 120,000 distinct CDR3 sequences, 9% to 12% occurring once. The specimen was PBMCs, collected before TCRalphabeta/CD19-depleted stem cell transplant. The V gene is TRBV5-1, the J gene TRBJ1-2; 10 bases line up with TRBD1. The TCR sequence derives from a boy between 2 and 15 years old with acute lymphoblastic leukemia, due to receive a stem cell transplant. In nucleotides, the CDR3 is TGCGCCAGCAGCCGTTGGGGACAGGGGAACGAACTATCCTATGGCTACACCTTC. It is translated as CASSRWGQGNELSYGYTF. The full variable domain, in which reference TRBV5-1 and TRBJ1-2 provide the parts outside the CDR3, is KAGVTQTPRYLIKTRGQQVTLSCSPISGHRSVSWYQQTPGQGLQFLFEYFSETQRNKGNFPGRFSGRQFSNSRSEMNVSTLELGDSALYLCASSRWGQGNELSYGYTFGSGTRLTVV.